The rows below give T cell receptor beta chains drawn from one sample of a study of shared clonotypes between healthy human individuals. The assay was immunoSEQ multiplex PCR, and TCRdb's table has in-frame clones only and misses some. Of hundreds of thousands of clones listed, roughly 70% are singletons. Input material: memory CD4+ T cells sorted from blood. The receptors come from a man under 40 in good health. Both conserved end residues are part of each CDR3. The order of the fields is CDR3 length, V gene, J gene, CDR3 protein.

len: 16
v_gene: TRBV7-6
j_gene: TRBJ1-5
CDR3aa: CASSLGNRYSNQPQHF

len: 15
v_gene: TRBV27
j_gene: TRBJ2-3
CDR3aa: CASSLGLPFSDTQYF

len: 16
v_gene: TRBV7-9
j_gene: TRBJ2-7
CDR3aa: CASSLGFSGGGYEQYF

len: 17
v_gene: TRBV27
j_gene: TRBJ1-5
CDR3aa: CASSPIDAYGVYQPQHF

len: 17
v_gene: TRBV7-6
j_gene: TRBJ1-3
CDR3aa: CASSLTGAPLSGNTIYF

len: 15
v_gene: TRBV10-3
j_gene: TRBJ1-1
CDR3aa: CAITPGQGGNTEAFF

len: 16
v_gene: TRBV28
j_gene: TRBJ1-5
CDR3aa: CASRFSGLWGNQPQHF

len: 15
v_gene: TRBV14
j_gene: TRBJ2-7
CDR3aa: CASSQVQGLSYEQYF

len: 17
v_gene: TRBV7-8
j_gene: TRBJ2-7
CDR3aa: CASSIGTGGAYSYEQYF

len: 13
v_gene: TRBV18
j_gene: TRBJ1-1
CDR3aa: CASSQAKLTEAFF

len: 18
v_gene: TRBV9
j_gene: TRBJ2-3
CDR3aa: CASSVATAASGLTDTQYF

len: 15
v_gene: TRBV5-1
j_gene: TRBJ2-7
CDR3aa: CASSMPGAGGTKQYF

len: 15
v_gene: TRBV6-5
j_gene: TRBJ1-2
CDR3aa: CASSSRQGAVYGYTF

len: 15
v_gene: TRBV19
j_gene: TRBJ2-3
CDR3aa: CASSMGIQRADTQYF

len: 15
v_gene: TRBV5-4
j_gene: TRBJ1-2
CDR3aa: CASSSAVAGTHGYTF

len: 15
v_gene: TRBV11-2
j_gene: TRBJ2-5
CDR3aa: CASSSPMRGQETQYF

len: 15
v_gene: TRBV11-2
j_gene: TRBJ2-3
CDR3aa: CASRTGTGGWDTQYF

len: 16
v_gene: TRBV4-1
j_gene: TRBJ1-5
CDR3aa: CASSQAPGGGDQPQHF

len: 15
v_gene: TRBV7-8
j_gene: TRBJ1-5
CDR3aa: CASSPLTGADAPQHF

len: 14
v_gene: TRBV9
j_gene: TRBJ2-3
CDR3aa: CASSVIGRGDTQYF

len: 13
v_gene: TRBV5-4
j_gene: TRBJ2-3
CDR3aa: CASSLEPTDTQYF

len: 16
v_gene: TRBV11-3
j_gene: TRBJ2-3
CDR3aa: CASSPGQGFSTDTQYF

len: 14
v_gene: TRBV5-6
j_gene: TRBJ2-3
CDR3aa: CASSLVAVTDTQYF

len: 15
v_gene: TRBV10-1
j_gene: TRBJ2-7
CDR3aa: CASSESAAGFSEQYF

len: 15
v_gene: TRBV5-5
j_gene: TRBJ1-4
CDR3aa: CASSPDGSTGEKLFF

len: 18
v_gene: TRBV19
j_gene: TRBJ1-5
CDR3aa: CASSTGTGRVGSNQPQHF

len: 16
v_gene: TRBV5-1
j_gene: TRBJ2-3
CDR3aa: CASWTGDGHIPDTQYF

len: 16
v_gene: TRBV5-1
j_gene: TRBJ2-7
CDR3aa: CASSLTSGLGSYEQYF

len: 13
v_gene: TRBV2
j_gene: TRBJ2-3
CDR3aa: CASTVGPTDTQYF

len: 15
v_gene: TRBV19
j_gene: TRBJ2-6
CDR3aa: CASSRGRPGANVLTF

len: 13
v_gene: TRBV18
j_gene: TRBJ1-1
CDR3aa: CASSPGLNTEAFF

len: 15
v_gene: TRBV30
j_gene: TRBJ2-4
CDR3aa: CAWKNGRNTKNIQYF

len: 16
v_gene: TRBV18
j_gene: TRBJ1-1
CDR3aa: CASSPRFPDRASEAFF

len: 16
v_gene: TRBV10-3
j_gene: TRBJ2-5
CDR3aa: CASSGTSGRLGETQYF

len: 14
v_gene: TRBV5-6
j_gene: TRBJ2-7
CDR3aa: CASRSRGGGYEQYF

len: 15
v_gene: TRBV29-1
j_gene: TRBJ2-3
CDR3aa: CSVLGSGASTDTQYF

len: 16
v_gene: TRBV4-2
j_gene: TRBJ2-2
CDR3aa: CASSQEVRTYTGELFF

len: 17
v_gene: TRBV9
j_gene: TRBJ2-7
CDR3aa: CASRVTQRGAKHYEQYF

len: 13
v_gene: TRBV15
j_gene: TRBJ2-3
CDR3aa: CATSTDRLDTQYF

len: 12
v_gene: TRBV7-2
j_gene: TRBJ2-7
CDR3aa: CASSRSGYEQYF

len: 14
v_gene: TRBV2
j_gene: TRBJ2-5
CDR3aa: CVPGREGTQETQYF

len: 15
v_gene: TRBV11-2
j_gene: TRBJ2-7
CDR3aa: CASSPRTGMAYEQYF

len: 12
v_gene: TRBV29-1
j_gene: TRBJ2-3
CDR3aa: CSVDTTGTRKDF

len: 16
v_gene: TRBV4-2
j_gene: TRBJ2-1
CDR3aa: CASSQEGSRELNEQFF

len: 16
v_gene: TRBV19
j_gene: TRBJ1-1
CDR3aa: CASMGGWDWMNTEAFF

len: 12
v_gene: TRBV27
j_gene: TRBJ1-4
CDR3aa: CASSSSLEKLFF

len: 11
v_gene: TRBV2
j_gene: TRBJ1-5
CDR3aa: CASGINQPQHF